This T cell receptor beta chain was sequenced in a study of glioma-infiltrating T cells after dendritic cell vaccination (dated by TCRdb to 2015 to 2016). Background on the whole study: The cohort comprised about 15 glioblastoma patients from Phase I and II dendritic cell vaccination trials, 9 newly diagnosed and 6 with recurrent disease. Patients received autologous tumor lysate-pulsed dendritic cell vaccination between about 2003 and 2012. The vaccine consisted of monocyte-derived dendritic cells cultured seven to eight days with IL-4 and GM-CSF, then pulsed overnight with autologous tumor lysate. Each patient was given three intradermal dendritic cell vaccine injections, spaced two weeks apart, in the arm below the axilla. In glioblastoma patients vaccinated with dendritic cells, deep sequencing of TCR beta CDR3 regions served to measure tumor-infiltrating lymphocyte content and to compare repertoires between tumor and blood. Survival after dendritic cell vaccination was correlated with TCR sequencing metrics, such as TIL content and the overlap between tumor and blood repertoires.

The time point label, as the study defines it: after dendritic cell vaccination, including at tumor progression/relapse. Selection of patients required sufficient residual fresh-frozen tumor tissue and over two years of available survival data. Molecular status otherwise varied across the glioblastoma patients, but none of them carried an isocitrate dehydrogenase mutation. PBMC were collected before vaccination, two weeks after the third vaccination, and at tumor progression when it occurred. The Qiagen DNeasy Blood extraction Kit was used to extract genomic DNA. The immunoSEQ assay amplified TCRB CDR3 regions from 2 micrograms of genomic DNA, or from all available DNA when less than that amount was available. Multiplex PCR used 60 forward primers for TCR V beta segments and 13 reverse primers for J beta segments. To estimate reads per starting template, synthetic control templates were spiked into each sample at limiting dilution. Reads of 87 bp were generated by sequencing on the Illumina HiSeq System. As for the original processing: PCR and sequencing errors were removed by a nearest neighbor algorithm that merged closely related sequences. TCR overlap was measured as the percentage of unique tumor TCR beta sequences that were also present in the peripheral blood of the same patient. Sourced from immuneACCESS, this table was stored by TCRdb with only in-frame sequences that have V and J called. A share of the clones is absent; for the studies checked, an unresolved V gene accounts for under half, and the remainder has no known explanation. That table supplies the V and J calls and clone size; D and trimming were determined from the DNA. Across this sample there are approximately 93,000 clones, with 85% seen only once. Jointly, the top ten make up 7.5% to 8.5% of the sample.

Study-wide findings and limitations: TCR clonality showed no direct relationship with survival, which suggests that a diverse polyclonal response may be important. The cohort was small and heterogeneous, few patients had complete blood and tumor sets, and even fewer had initial-recurrent tumor pairs. Longer time to progression and overall survival after dendritic cell vaccination were predicted by higher estimated pretreatment TIL content. The response model built on TCR overlap across three groups was characterized as speculative, with prospective validation still needed.

V is clipped by 3 bases and J by 0 bases, and the sequence between their germline boundaries is 12 bases long. There are 16 amino acids in the CDR3, from cysteine to phenylalanine inclusive. Solely the CDR3 DNA is kept, with 48 bases framed from the first base. In the germline V gene, CDR1 corresponds to SNHLY and CDR2 to FYNNEI. Turning to this clone: Its antigen is unknown. No base quality values were provided; no much bigger clone lies one nucleotide off.

The chain joins TRBV2 to TRBJ2-4; TRBD2 might be the D gene, on 6 matching bases. This material consisted of blood, taken after dendritic cell vaccination. This clonotype was sampled from a human donor with glioblastoma. For the CDR3, the sequence is CASSDVAELAKNIQYF. The nucleotide sequence is TGTGCCAGCAGTGATGTAGCGGAACTAGCCAAAAACATTCAGTACTTC.